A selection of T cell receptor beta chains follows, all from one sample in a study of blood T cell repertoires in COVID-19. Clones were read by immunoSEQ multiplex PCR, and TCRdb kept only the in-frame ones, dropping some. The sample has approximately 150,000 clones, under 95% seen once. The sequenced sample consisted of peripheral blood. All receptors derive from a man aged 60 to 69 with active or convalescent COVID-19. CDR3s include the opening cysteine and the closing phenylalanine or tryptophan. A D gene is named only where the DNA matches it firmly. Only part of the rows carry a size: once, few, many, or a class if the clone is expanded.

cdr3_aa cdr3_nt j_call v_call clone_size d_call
CAISARLNTEAFF TGTGCCATCAGTGCTCGGTTGAACACTGAAGCTTTCTTT TRBJ1-1 TRBV10-3 NA NA
CASSPDGTGVEKLFF TGTGCCAGTAGCCCCGACGGGACAGGGGTTGAAAAACTGTTTTTT TRBJ1-4 TRBV19 once TRBD1
CAWAEGGYTF TGTGCCTGGGCGGAGGGTGGCTACACCTTC TRBJ1-2 TRBV30 NA NA
CASRTGNSGNTIYF TGTGCCAGCCGGACAGGGAATTCTGGAAACACCATATATTTT TRBJ1-3 TRBV18 NA TRBD1
CASKVRQGMLGYTF TGTGCCAGCAAAGTTAGACAGGGGATGTTGGGCTACACCTTC TRBJ1-2 TRBV2 NA TRBD1
CASGTIQYQETQYF TGTGCCAGCGGGACTATACAATACCAAGAGACCCAGTACTTC TRBJ2-5 TRBV11-2 NA TRBD2
CASSLDYREGGYTF TGTGCCAGCAGCTTAGATTACAGGGAAGGGGGCTACACCTTC TRBJ1-2 TRBV7-9 NA NA
CATGFDRGDEKLFF TGTGCCACCGGCTTTGACAGGGGAGATGAAAAACTGTTTTTT TRBJ1-4 TRBV10-3 NA TRBD1
CASSSRGAGEAFF TGTGCCAGCAGCTCACGGGGGGCTGGTGAAGCTTTCTTT TRBJ1-1 TRBV7-8 NA NA
CSVVHSGVSNTEAFF TGCAGCGTTGTCCATTCCGGGGTCTCGAACACTGAAGCTTTCTTT TRBJ1-1 TRBV29-1 few NA
CASSSTGTVDSPLHF TGTGCCAGCAGCAGTACCGGGACTGTGGATTCACCCCTCCACTTT TRBJ1-6 TRBV11-2 NA NA
CASSLGRDTEAFF TGTGCCAGCAGCTTAGGCAGGGACACTGAAGCTTTCTTT TRBJ1-1 TRBV11-3 once NA
CASSEDRFSGNTIYF TGTGCCAGCAGTGAAGACAGATTCTCTGGAAACACCATATATTTT TRBJ1-3 TRBV11-2 NA NA
CASSSGDREGYGEQFF TGCGCCAGCAGCTCGGGGGACAGGGAAGGTTATGGTGAGCAGTTCTTC TRBJ2-1 TRBV5-1 NA TRBD1
CASSSSSYNSPLHF TGCGCCAGCAGTTCGAGCTCCTATAATTCACCCCTCCACTTT TRBJ1-6 TRBV5-1 NA NA
CASSRSGRWDEQFF TGTGCCAGCAGCCGTAGCGGGAGGTGGGATGAGCAGTTCTTC TRBJ2-1 TRBV7-9 NA TRBD2
CASSVQGGYGYTF TGTGCCAGCAGTGTACAGGGGGGCTATGGCTACACCTTC TRBJ1-2 TRBV28 NA TRBD1
CASSNRRGRRTNEKLFF TGTGCCAGCAGCAACAGGAGGGGGCGCAGGACTAATGAAAAACTGTTTTTT TRBJ1-4 TRBV7-9 NA TRBD1
CASSPGIMNTEAFF TGTGCCAGCAGCCCCGGGATTATGAACACTGAAGCTTTCTTT TRBJ1-1 TRBV3-1/TRBV3-2 NA NA
CASELEPGQGRNTQYF TGCGCCAGCGAATTAGAGCCGGGACAGGGGAGGAATACGCAGTATTTT TRBJ2-3 TRBV5-1 NA TRBD1
CASSLEQGFGNQPQHF TGTGCCAGCAGCTTGGAACAGGGTTTTGGGAATCAGCCCCAGCATTTT TRBJ1-5 TRBV2 NA NA
CASSDHYTGELFF TGTGCCAGCAGTGACCATTACACCGGGGAGCTGTTTTTT TRBJ2-2 TRBV2 NA NA
CASSPPGQVKNEQFF TGTGCCAGCAGCCCACCGGGACAGGTAAAGAATGAGCAGTTCTTC TRBJ2-1 TRBV5-4 NA TRBD1
CASSFEANYGYTF TGTGCCAGCAGTTTTGAGGCTAACTATGGCTACACCTTC TRBJ1-2 TRBV6-5 NA NA
CASSLITGTGGLNPFF TGTGCCAGCAGTTTAATAACCGGGACAGGGGGCCTGAACCCGTTCTTC TRBJ2-1 TRBV27 NA TRBD1
CAISFGQARGYGYTF TGTGCCATCAGTTTCGGACAGGCGCGTGGCTATGGCTACACCTTC TRBJ1-2 TRBV10-3 once TRBD1
CASEPLWVAGAQETQYF TGTGCCAGCGAGCCACTGTGGGTAGCGGGCGCCCAAGAGACCCAGTACTTC TRBJ2-5 TRBV5-5 NA TRBD2
CASSLGGTELPFF TGTGCCAGCAGCTTAGGTGGGACAGAACTGCCGTTCTTC TRBJ2-1 TRBV11-2 NA TRBD1
CASKRAAGADQPQHF TGTGCCAGCAAGAGGGCCGCGGGGGCAGATCAGCCCCAGCATTTT TRBJ1-5 TRBV6-5 NA NA
CASSYSEGAGANVLTF TGTGCCAGCAGTTACAGTGAAGGGGCTGGGGCCAACGTCCTGACTTTC TRBJ2-6 TRBV6-5 once NA
CASSLAGVHEQFF TGTGCCAGCAGCTTAGCCGGAGTCCATGAGCAGTTCTTC TRBJ2-1 TRBV7-2 NA NA
CASGLVQGGASDTIYF TGTGCTAGTGGTTTGGTACAAGGGGGCGCGTCTGACACCATATATTTT TRBJ1-3 TRBV12-5 NA TRBD1
CASRRLAGPSYEQYF TGCGCCAGCAGACGACTAGCGGGCCCCTCCTACGAGCAGTACTTC TRBJ2-7 TRBV5-1 NA TRBD2
CASSLTGSGNYGYTF TGTGCCAGCAGCTTAACTGGGTCAGGGAACTATGGCTACACCTTC TRBJ1-2 TRBV7-9 NA NA
CASSPSSLGQGHTGELFF TGTGCCAGCAGTCCAAGCTCTTTGGGACAGGGGCATACCGGGGAGCTGTTTTTT TRBJ2-2 TRBV7-9 NA TRBD1
CASSLGQPVRETQYF TGTGCCAGCAGCTTGGGACAGCCGGTGCGAGAGACCCAGTACTTC TRBJ2-5 TRBV5-4 NA NA
CASSTIPGLAGEETQYF TGTGCCAGCAGCACCATACCGGGACTAGCGGGGGAAGAGACCCAGTACTTC TRBJ2-5 TRBV7-6 NA TRBD2
CAWNPGTSGSYPGQFF TGTGCCTGGAACCCAGGAACTAGCGGGAGCTATCCCGGGCAGTTCTTC TRBJ2-1 TRBV30 NA TRBD2
CASSLSGTSGTYEQYF TGTGCCAGCAGCCTAAGTGGGACTAGCGGCACCTACGAGCAGTACTTC TRBJ2-7 TRBV7-8 NA TRBD2
CASSLVAGVDEQFF TGTGCCAGCAGCTTAGTAGCGGGAGTGGATGAGCAGTTCTTC TRBJ2-1 TRBV7-8 once TRBD2
CASSQGERWTDTQYF TGTGCCAGCAGCCAAGGGGAGCGGTGGACAGATACGCAGTATTTT TRBJ2-3 TRBV3-1/TRBV3-2 NA NA
CATRKTSGWAGANVLTF TGTGCCACCCGAAAGACTAGCGGATGGGCTGGGGCCAACGTCCTGACTTTC TRBJ2-6 TRBV15 NA TRBD2
CASSGGRALEQFF TGCGCCAGCTCTGGCGGGAGGGCCCTTGAGCAGTTCTTC TRBJ2-1 TRBV10-1 NA TRBD2
CASSGTSGRKDTQYF TGTGCCAGCAGTGGGACTAGCGGGAGAAAGGATACGCAGTATTTT TRBJ2-3 TRBV2 NA TRBD2
CASRDTEYGYTF TGTGCCAGCAGGGATACAGAGTATGGCTACACCTTC TRBJ1-2 TRBV6-5 few NA
CASKQGRDGYGYTF TGTGCCAGTAAACAGGGGCGGGATGGCTATGGCTACACCTTC TRBJ1-2 TRBV19 NA TRBD1
CASSVEHSGNTIYF TGTGCCAGCAGCGTAGAGCACTCTGGAAACACCATATATTTT TRBJ1-3 TRBV9 NA NA
CASSQPGAGAGNTIYF TGTGCCAGCTCACAACCAGGGGCAGGGGCTGGAAACACCATATATTTT TRBJ1-3 TRBV18 NA NA
CASSPGLAGAVNIQYF TGTGCCAGCAGCCCGGGACTAGCGGGGGCAGTAAACATTCAGTACTTC TRBJ2-4 TRBV3-1/TRBV3-2 NA TRBD2
CASSSGFSNTGELFF TGTGCCAGCAGCAGCGGGTTTTCCAACACCGGGGAGCTGTTTTTT TRBJ2-2 TRBV7-8 once NA
CASSLDWASGQGRSYTF TGTGCCAGCAGCTTAGATTGGGCGTCGGGACAGGGTAGGAGCTACACCTTC TRBJ1-2 TRBV7-2 few TRBD1
CASSLLTGIEGGYTF TGTGCCAGCAGTCTCCTGACAGGGATCGAGGGTGGCTACACCTTC TRBJ1-2 TRBV6-2/TRBV6-3 NA TRBD1
CASSLGSENTEAFF TGTGCCAGTAGTCTCGGCAGCGAAAACACTGAAGCTTTCTTT TRBJ1-1 TRBV19 NA NA
CASSISDTNTEAFF TGTGCCAGTAGTATATCGGACACTAACACTGAAGCTTTCTTT TRBJ1-1 TRBV19 NA NA
CASSGRESEYNEQFF TGTGCCAGCAGCGGGCGGGAGAGCGAGTACAATGAGCAGTTCTTC TRBJ2-1 TRBV7-9 NA TRBD2
CASNSYNEQFF TGTGCCAGCAATAGCTACAATGAGCAGTTCTTC TRBJ2-1 TRBV2 NA NA